This TCR beta chain was observed in a study of OX40 agonist ivuxolimab in advanced cancers. Study-level information: Intravenous ivuxolimab at 0.01 to 10 mg/kg was given to patients every 2 weeks.

The data were produced by immunoSEQ multiplex PCR, yet TCRdb's version contains in-frame clones alone and is incomplete. The sample yields 68,000 or so clones, about 82% seen once. V dropped 5 bases and J dropped 5 bases, with 18 bases sitting between them. CDR1 is MNHEY and CDR2 is SMNVEV in the germline V gene (reference sequence). The CDR3 consists of 15 residues. Patients who had autoimmune disease history or got systemic immunosuppression were left out. With baseline, cycle 4 day 1, and cycle 7 day 1 as timepoints, blood was sampled. This rearrangement joins TRBV27 to TRBJ2-5, with a possible D match to TRBD2 (7 bases). The receptor's source is an adult with an advanced solid tumor such as melanoma, head and neck, liver or kidney cancer. The sample here was CD4+ or CD8+ T cells sorted from blood, taken in a trial of the OX40 agonist ivuxolimab. In DNA form, the CDR3 reads TGTGCCAGCAGTCGAACCCCCGGGGGGCAGGAGACCCAGTACTTC. It is translated as CASSRTPGGQETQYF.